Listed here are 28 T cell receptor beta chains from one sample, sequenced in a study of T-cell reconstitution after alpha-beta-depleted transplantation in children. TCRbeta library construction was performed incorporating unique molecular identifiers. TCRdb processed the PCR reads anew with MiXCR; each CDR3 protein has one entry. The profile shows about 240,000 distinct CDR3 sequences, about 11% of them singletons. The material sequenced was PBMCs from the stem cell graft donor, taken from the stem cell graft. The receptors originated from a human donor who donated a stem cell graft to a child with acute lymphoblastic leukemia.

There are many counts of this clonotype. This sequence joins TRBV15 and TRBJ2-5; 11 nucleotides align to TRBD2. The CDR3 is 16 residues long. V lost 0 bases and J lost 5; bases outside the gene matches: 5. Germline V gene data show CDR1 as LNHNV and CDR2 as YYDKDF (reference sequence). CDR3 nucleotide sequence: TGTGCCACCAGCAGAGATATCGGGACTAGCGGCGAGACCCAGTACTTC. Amino acids: CATSRDIGTSGETQYF.

This clonotype was detected a few times. V is TRBV7-2 and J is TRBJ1-2; 7 bases fit TRBD1. Per germline, CDR1 SGHTA and CDR2 FQGNSA. This CDR3 region has 16 residues. V lost 3 bases, J lost 8 bases, and 15 bases stayed unmatched. The CDR3 is CASSFESWDRFRGYTF. The CDR3 DNA reads TGTGCCAGCAGCTTTGAATCTTGGGACAGATTCAGGGGCTACACCTTC.

In DNA form, the CDR3 reads TGCGCCAGCAGCTTGGGACAGGGCACATTCATAGCAACTAATGAAAAACTGTTTTTT. This gives the protein CASSLGQGTFIATNEKLFF. The chain employs TRBV5-1 and TRBJ1-4; 7 nucleotides agree with TRBD1. Germline V gives CDR1 SGHRS, CDR2 YFSETQ. The V segment lost 0 bases and the J segment 0 bases; nucleotides outside the gene matches: 11. The CDR3 totals 19 residues.

The chain recombines TRBV6-4 with TRBJ1-1; 12 nucleotides align to TRBD1. Germline CDR1 and CDR2: MRHNA and SNTAGT. This CDR3 has 16 residues. V shed 3 bases and J 5 bases; nucleotides not matched to a gene: 7. This chain's CDR3 is CASSEGTGGASTEAFF. DNA for the CDR3: TGTGCCAGCAGTGAAGGGACAGGGGGCGCGTCTACTGAAGCTTTCTTT.

The gene calls are TRBV5-1 and TRBJ1-2; TRBD1 is a possible D gene (5 bases). Trimming shortened V by 0 bases and J by 4 bases, and 10 bases separated the two germline ends. Germline CDR1 and CDR2: SGHRS and YFSETQ. This CDR3 is built from 14 residues. CDR3 loop: CASSLEGSVYGYTF. In nucleotides, the CDR3 is TGCGCCAGCAGCTTGGAGGGGTCAGTCTATGGCTACACCTTC.

This clonotype appeared many times. This rearrangement joins TRBV5-1 to TRBJ2-7, with 8 bases fitting TRBD1. Germline loops: CDR1 SGHRS, CDR2 YFSETQ. V lost 0 bases to trimming and J lost 3 bases; unmatched junction nucleotides: 5. CDR3 length: 15 residues. For the CDR3, the DNA is TGCGCCAGCAGCTTGGAAGACAGGGGCCGCTACGAGCAGTACTTC. This sequence encodes CASSLEDRGRYEQYF.

The table lists this clonotype with many counts. The gene calls are TRBV29-1 and TRBJ2-2, with D maybe TRBD2 (6 bases). The CDR3 is made up of 14 amino acids. Germline values: CDR1 SQVTM, CDR2 ANQGSEA. Trimming left V 4 bases short and J 2 bases short, with 11 bases between. The CDR3 DNA follows: TGCAGCGTTGGGGGGGACTTAAACACCGGGGAGCTGTTTTTT. Protein: CSVGGDLNTGELFF.

This clonotype was seen many times. The chain combines TRBV6-5 with TRBJ2-2, with D tentatively TRBD2 (6 bases). CDR3 size: 15 residues. V was pared by 7 bases and J by 6 bases, with 18 bases between. Germline V lookup: CDR1 MNHEY, CDR2 SVGAGI. In DNA, the CDR3 is TGTGCCAGCACCTACTACGAGGGACTCCCCGGGGAGCTGTTTTTT. It codes for CASTYYEGLPGELFF.

This clonotype has ten or more counts. This sequence joins TRBV28 and TRBJ2-7, with 11 bases fitting TRBD2. The V segment lost 7 bases and the J segment 3 bases; nucleotides outside the gene matches: 11. Germline V CDR1 and CDR2: MDHEN, SYDVKM. This CDR3 is built from 16 residues. The CDR3 spells CASTIRLAGTIYEQYF. CDR3 bases: TGTGCCAGCACGATAAGACTAGCGGGAACTATCTACGAGCAGTACTTC.

This clonotype was picked up many times. V and J are TRBV6-6 and TRBJ2-7, with D hard to call. The CDR3 has 13 amino acids. Germline CDR1 is MNHNY and CDR2 is SVGAGI (reference sequence). With 6 bases removed from V and 0 bases from J, the gap between germline ends came to 9 bases. The CDR3 spells CASRGSNSYEQYF. CDR3 nucleotides: TGTGCCAGCAGGGGCTCCAACTCCTACGAGCAGTACTTC.

The rearrangement uses TRBV14 and TRBJ2-7; the D gene is possibly TRBD2 (5 bases). V was pared by 4 bases and J by 0 bases, with 16 bases between. The CDR3 totals 16 residues. Per the germline V gene, CDR1 is SGHDN and CDR2 is FVKESK. The CDR3 DNA sequence: TGTGCCAGCAGCCCCCGACGGGGATTTAGCTCCTACGAGCAGTACTTC. As protein: CASSPRRGFSSYEQYF.

This clonotype has ten or more counts. V is TRBV4-3 and J is TRBJ2-1; unclear D gene. The CDR3 covers 18 residues. Germline-derived CDR1 and CDR2 are LGHNA and YSLEER. V lost 7 bases and J 10 bases, leaving 32 bases between the germline ends. Written as DNA, the CDR3 is TGCGCCAGCAAGCTAGTGTCGGGTAAGAGGTCTGTTGGTTACGAGCAGTTCTTC. Translation: CASKLVSGKRSVGYEQFF.

V and J are TRBV5-1 and TRBJ2-5; D uncertain. The ends were cut back, 4 bases at V and 2 bases at J, with 9 bases in the middle. CDR1 SGHRS and CDR2 YFSETQ come from the germline V gene. This CDR3 contains 13 residues. CDR3 sequence reads: CASSPPAQETQYF. For the CDR3, the DNA is TGCGCCAGCAGCCCGCCGGCGCAAGAGACCCAGTACTTC.

This clonotype has at least ten counts. The V and J genes are TRBV29-1 and TRBJ2-5, with 9 nucleotides matching TRBD1. CDR3 length equals 15 residues. Germline V gene data show CDR1 as SQVTM and CDR2 as ANQGSEA. Trimming removed 3 bases from V and 5 bases from J; junction bases left unmatched: 10. CDR3 nucleotides: TGCAGCGTTGACACCGGGACAGGGATGAGGGAGACCCAGTACTTC. This translates into CSVDTGTGMRETQYF.

The chain links TRBV6-2 or TRBV6-3 to TRBJ2-5; D is perhaps TRBD2 (5 bases). Per the germline V gene, CDR1 is MNHEY and CDR2 is SVGEGT. Trimming took off 2 bases at V and 3 bases at J, with 13 bases between the two ends. This CDR3 region has 15 residues. This CDR3 is CASSYVGYGEETQYF. CDR3 DNA sequence: TGTGCCAGCAGTTACGTGGGGTACGGGGAAGAGACCCAGTACTTC.

This clonotype was found many times. The chain couples TRBV25-1 to TRBJ2-7; either TRBD1 or TRBD2 may supply D (5 bases each). The CDR3 length is 15 residues. CDR1 and CDR2 (germline): MGHDK, SYGVNS. V shed 2 bases and J shed 0 bases, with 11 bases lying between them. CDR3 nucleotides: TGTGCCAGCAGTGAACGAGCAGGGAGCTCCTACGAGCAGTACTTC. As protein: CASSERAGSSYEQYF.

This clonotype was seen at least ten times. The genes are TRBV5-1 and TRBJ1-2, with D uncertain. V gave up 0 bases and J gave up 2 bases, with 8 bases separating them. The CDR3 has 14 residues. Germline V gene sequence: CDR1 SGHRS, CDR2 YFSETQ. The CDR3 loop reads CASSLGAVNYGYTF. The CDR3 DNA is TGCGCCAGCAGCTTGGGAGCGGTGAACTATGGCTACACCTTC. Filled out from reference TRBV5-1 and TRBJ1-2, the complete variable domain reads KAGVTQTPRYLIKTRGQQVTLSCSPISGHRSVSWYQQTPGQGLQFLFEYFSETQRNKGNFPGRFSGRQFSNSRSEMNVSTLELGDSALYLCASSLGAVNYGYTFGSGTRLTVV.

A remark on this clonotype: This may be a read error, as it is one base from a much larger clone. The chain employs TRBV14 and TRBJ2-7, with D possibly matching TRBD1 (6 bases). Trimming left V 2 bases short and J 4 bases short, with 12 bases between. The CDR3 contains 14 residues. Germline V gene lookup returns CDR1 SGHDN and CDR2 FVKESK. The CDR3 DNA reads TGTGCCAGCAGCCAATCCAGGGGTTCATACGAGCAGTACTTC. This codes for CASSQSRGSYEQYF. Full variable domain (outside the CDR3, taken from reference TRBV14 and TRBJ2-7): EAGVTQFPSHSVIEKGQTVTLRCDPISGHDNLYWYRRVMGKEIKFLLHFVKESKQDESGMPNNRFLAERTGGTYSTLKVQPAELEDSGVYFCASSQSRGSYEQYFGPGTRLTVT.

This clonotype occurred many times. This chain uses TRBV5-1 with TRBJ1-1, with D uncertain. With 0 bases removed from V and 1 base from J, the gap between germline ends came to 4 bases. From germline, CDR1 is SGHRS and CDR2 YFSETQ. The CDR3 is 13 residues long. The CDR3 region is CASSLAWNTEAFF. For the CDR3, the DNA is TGCGCCAGCAGCTTGGCTTGGAACACTGAAGCTTTCTTT.

This clonotype has ten or more counts. V gene TRBV10-3 combines with J gene TRBJ2-7; 11 positions match TRBD2. V lost 2 bases to trimming and J lost 3 bases; unmatched junction nucleotides: 0. Germline lookup yields CDR1 ENHRY and CDR2 SYGVKD. This CDR3 contains 14 residues. The CDR3 DNA reads TGTGCCATCAGTGAGACTAGCGGGAGCTACGAGCAGTACTTC. The encoded protein is CAISETSGSYEQYF.

This clonotype showed up many times. The rearrangement links TRBV3-1 to TRBJ2-5; 10 positions match TRBD2. The CDR3 spans 16 residues. V was pared by 4 bases and J by 4 bases, with 9 bases of the junction left unmatched. CDR1 is LGHDT, CDR2 YNNKEL, per germline (reference sequence). CDR3 loop: CASSRDLAGARETQYF. The CDR3 DNA is TGTGCCAGCAGCCGGGACCTAGCGGGAGCAAGAGAGACCCAGTACTTC.

This clonotype appeared many times. The chain uses TRBV20-1 and TRBJ2-1, with TRBD2 as a possible D gene (5 bases). V lost 6 bases and J lost 8, with 11 bases in between. The germline V gene encodes CDR1 DFQATT and CDR2 SNEGSKA (reference sequence). The CDR3 consists of 11 residues. CDR3 nucleotide sequence: TGCAGTGCCTCCGGGGTTCATGAGCAGTTCTTC. Its protein is CSASGVHEQFF.

With respect to this clonotype: One junction end does not reproduce the germline sequence, and a read error may be involved. J is TRBJ2-1 and V is TRBV20-1; 8 nucleotides line up with TRBD2. Germline loops: CDR1 DFQATT, CDR2 SNEGSKA (reference sequence). There are 17 residues in the CDR3. The CDR3 protein is CCARGAGRGLVLNEQFF. CDR3 in DNA: TGCTGTGCTAGAGGGGCGGGCCGGGGACTAGTGTTGAATGAGCAGTTCTTC.

This clonotype has at least ten counts. This chain uses TRBV6-1 with TRBJ2-7; D is undetermined. CDR1 is MNHNS and CDR2 is SASEGT in the germline V gene. The V and J ends lost 0 bases and 3 bases respectively, with 12 bases between them. There are 15 residues in the CDR3. CDR3 in amino acids: CASSEAEHRGYEQYF. In nucleotides, the CDR3 is TGTGCCAGCAGTGAAGCGGAACACCGAGGCTACGAGCAGTACTTC.

This clonotype was counted at least ten times. The chain combines TRBV5-1 with TRBJ2-7; 9 positions match TRBD1. The CDR3 is 15 residues long. Per the germline V gene, CDR1 is SGHRS and CDR2 is YFSETQ. Unmatched junction bases numbered 4, after V lost 3 bases and J lost 0 bases. In DNA, the CDR3 is TGCGCCAGCAGCTCGGGGACAGGGAGCTCCTACGAGCAGTACTTC. Its translation: CASSSGTGSSYEQYF.

This clonotype appeared many times. The chain uses TRBV5-5 and TRBJ2-7; tentative D call: TRBD2 (6 bases). Germline CDR1 SGHKS, CDR2 YYEKEE (reference sequence). The CDR3 is 15 residues long. Trimming left V 4 bases short and J 4 bases short, with 18 bases between. CDR3 sequence: CASSRPGGISYEQYF. The CDR3 DNA follows: TGTGCCAGCAGCCGGCCCGGGGGAATTTCGTACGAGCAGTACTTC.

This clonotype was seen more than once but under ten times. The V gene is TRBV7-6, the J gene TRBJ2-7; 9 bases match TRBD1. V shed 5 bases and J 0 bases; nucleotides not matched to a gene: 14. Germline values: CDR1 SGHVS, CDR2 FNYEAQ. This CDR3 is built from 18 residues. The CDR3 here is CASSQGQGDLLGSYEQYF. The CDR3 DNA reads as TGTGCCAGCAGCCAGGGACAGGGTGACCTGCTTGGCTCCTACGAGCAGTACTTC.

About this clonotype: A much larger clone differs by one base, so this may be a read error. The chain recombines TRBV29-1 with TRBJ1-1; TRBD1 might be the D (5 bases). Germline V gene sequence: CDR1 SQVTM, CDR2 ANQGSEA. The CDR3 has 12 amino acids. The V end was cut by 4 bases, the J end by 9 bases, with 15 bases between. The DNA for the CDR3 is TGCAGCGTTGCGGGACGGGGTTTACAAGCTTTCTTT. This sequence encodes CSVAGRGLQAFF.